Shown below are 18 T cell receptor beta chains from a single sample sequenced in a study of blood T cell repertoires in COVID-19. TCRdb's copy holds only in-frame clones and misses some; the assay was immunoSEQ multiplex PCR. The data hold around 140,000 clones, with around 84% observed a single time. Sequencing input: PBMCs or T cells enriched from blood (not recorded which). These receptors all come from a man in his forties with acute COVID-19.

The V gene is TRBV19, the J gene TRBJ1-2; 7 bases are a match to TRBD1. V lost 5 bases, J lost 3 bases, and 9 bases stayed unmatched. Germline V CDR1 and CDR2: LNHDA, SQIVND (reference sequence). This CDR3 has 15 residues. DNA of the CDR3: TGTGCCAGTAGTGCCCTTGGGACAGATTACTATGGCTACACCTTC. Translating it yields CASSALGTDYYGYTF.

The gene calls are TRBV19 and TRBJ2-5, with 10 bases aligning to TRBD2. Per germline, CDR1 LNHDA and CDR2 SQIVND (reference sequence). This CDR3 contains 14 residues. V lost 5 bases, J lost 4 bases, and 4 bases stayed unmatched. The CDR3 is CASSESGRGETQYF. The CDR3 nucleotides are TGTGCCAGTAGTGAAAGCGGGAGGGGAGAGACCCAGTACTTC.

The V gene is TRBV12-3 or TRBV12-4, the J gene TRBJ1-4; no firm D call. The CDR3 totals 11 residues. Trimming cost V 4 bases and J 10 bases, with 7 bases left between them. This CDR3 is CASSWAGKLFF. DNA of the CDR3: TGTGCCAGCAGTTGGGCGGGAAAACTGTTTTTT.

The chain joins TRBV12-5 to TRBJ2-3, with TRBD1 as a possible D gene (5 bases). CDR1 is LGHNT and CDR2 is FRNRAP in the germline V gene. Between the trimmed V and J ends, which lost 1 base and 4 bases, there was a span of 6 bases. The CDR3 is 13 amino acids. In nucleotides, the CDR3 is TGTGCTAGTGGTTTGGGACAGCCAGATACGCAGTATTTT. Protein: CASGLGQPDTQYF.

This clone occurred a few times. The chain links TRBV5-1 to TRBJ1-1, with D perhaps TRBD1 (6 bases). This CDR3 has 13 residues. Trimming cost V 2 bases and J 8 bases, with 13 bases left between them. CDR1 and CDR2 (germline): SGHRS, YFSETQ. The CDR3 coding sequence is TGCGCCAGCAGCTTTGACAGGCCGAACGAAGCTTTCTTT. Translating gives CASSFDRPNEAFF.

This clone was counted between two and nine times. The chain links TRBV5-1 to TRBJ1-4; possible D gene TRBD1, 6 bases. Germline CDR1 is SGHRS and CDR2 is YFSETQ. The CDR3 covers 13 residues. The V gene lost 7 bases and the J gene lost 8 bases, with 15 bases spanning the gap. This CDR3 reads CASRAGAGEKLFF. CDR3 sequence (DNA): TGCGCCAGCCGCGCGGGGGCAGGGGAAAAACTGTTTTTT.

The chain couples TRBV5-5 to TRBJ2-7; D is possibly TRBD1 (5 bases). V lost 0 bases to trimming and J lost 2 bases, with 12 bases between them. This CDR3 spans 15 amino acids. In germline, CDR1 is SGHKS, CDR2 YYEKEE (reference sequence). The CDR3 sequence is CASSLVGDSTYEQYF. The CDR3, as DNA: TGTGCCAGCAGCTTGGTTGGTGACAGTACCTACGAGCAGTACTTC.

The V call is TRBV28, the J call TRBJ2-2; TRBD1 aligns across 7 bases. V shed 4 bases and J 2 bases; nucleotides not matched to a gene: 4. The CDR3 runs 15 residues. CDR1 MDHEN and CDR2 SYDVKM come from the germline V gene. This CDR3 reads CASSYRGLNTGELFF. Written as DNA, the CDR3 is TGTGCCAGCAGTTATAGGGGGCTTAACACCGGGGAGCTGTTTTTT.

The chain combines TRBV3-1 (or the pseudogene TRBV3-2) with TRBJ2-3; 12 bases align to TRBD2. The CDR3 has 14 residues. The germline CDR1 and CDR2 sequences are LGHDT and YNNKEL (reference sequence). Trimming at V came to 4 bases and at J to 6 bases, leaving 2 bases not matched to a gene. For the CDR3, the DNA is TGTGCCAGCAGCCGAGGGACTAGCGGGGATACGCAGTATTTT. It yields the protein CASSRGTSGDTQYF.

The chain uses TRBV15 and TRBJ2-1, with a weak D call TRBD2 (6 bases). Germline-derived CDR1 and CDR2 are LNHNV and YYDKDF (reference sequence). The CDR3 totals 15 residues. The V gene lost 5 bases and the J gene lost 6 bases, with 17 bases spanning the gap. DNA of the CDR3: TGTGCCACCAGCCGACCCCTCACTAGCCTCAATGAGCAGTTCTTC. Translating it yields CATSRPLTSLNEQFF.

The CDR3 sequence: CASSFTLAGGTDTQYF. In nucleotides, the CDR3 is TGTGCCAGCAGCTTTACCCTAGCGGGGGGAACAGATACGCAGTATTTT. The chain has TRBV7-9 and TRBJ2-3, with 11 bases aligning to TRBD2. Trimming cost V 3 bases and J 3 bases; bases outside gene matches: 5. This CDR3 region has 16 residues. The germline V gene encodes CDR1 SEHNR and CDR2 FQNEAQ (reference sequence).

The CDR3 loop is CASSDRGFPEAFF. The DNA of the CDR3 is TGTGCCAGCAGTGACAGGGGCTTCCCTGAAGCTTTCTTT. The chain couples TRBV28 to TRBJ1-1; 8 positions agree with TRBD1. Germline CDR1 reads MDHEN; CDR2 reads SYDVKM. This CDR3 is built from 13 residues. Trimming took 5 bases from V and 6 from J; bases not matched to a gene: 5.

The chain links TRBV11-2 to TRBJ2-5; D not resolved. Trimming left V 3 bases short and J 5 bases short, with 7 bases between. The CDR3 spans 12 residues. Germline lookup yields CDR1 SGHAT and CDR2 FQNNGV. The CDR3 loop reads CASSFSMETQYF. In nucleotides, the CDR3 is TGTGCCAGCAGCTTTTCTATGGAGACCCAGTACTTC.

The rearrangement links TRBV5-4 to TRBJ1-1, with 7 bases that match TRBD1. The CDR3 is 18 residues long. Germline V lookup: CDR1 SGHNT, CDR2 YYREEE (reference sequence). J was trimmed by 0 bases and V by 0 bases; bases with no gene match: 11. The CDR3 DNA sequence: TGTGCCAGCAGCTTGGCCAACAGGGGAATGTCATTGAACACTGAAGCTTTCTTT. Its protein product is CASSLANRGMSLNTEAFF.

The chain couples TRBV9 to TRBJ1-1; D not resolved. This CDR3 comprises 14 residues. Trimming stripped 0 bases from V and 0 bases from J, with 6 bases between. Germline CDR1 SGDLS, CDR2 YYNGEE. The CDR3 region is CASSVGLMNTEAFF. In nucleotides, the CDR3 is TGTGCCAGCAGCGTAGGGCTCATGAACACTGAAGCTTTCTTT.

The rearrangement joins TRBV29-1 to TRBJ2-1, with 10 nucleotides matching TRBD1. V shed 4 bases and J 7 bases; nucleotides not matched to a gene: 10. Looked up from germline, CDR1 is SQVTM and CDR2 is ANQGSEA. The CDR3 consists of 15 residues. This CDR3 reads CSVVGRTGGVNEQFF. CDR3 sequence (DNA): TGCAGCGTTGTTGGGAGGACAGGGGGTGTAAATGAGCAGTTCTTC.

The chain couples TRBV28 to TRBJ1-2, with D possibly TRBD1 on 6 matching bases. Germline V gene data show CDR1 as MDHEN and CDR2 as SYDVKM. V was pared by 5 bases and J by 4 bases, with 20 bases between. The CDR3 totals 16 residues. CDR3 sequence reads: CASSGARGGAAYGYTF. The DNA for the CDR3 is TGTGCCAGCAGTGGAGCAAGGGGGGGCGCAGCCTATGGCTACACCTTC.

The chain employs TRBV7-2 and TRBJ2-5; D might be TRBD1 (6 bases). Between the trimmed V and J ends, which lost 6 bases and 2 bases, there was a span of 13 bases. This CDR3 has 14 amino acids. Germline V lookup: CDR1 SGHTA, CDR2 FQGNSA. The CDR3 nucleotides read TGTGCCAGCAGTAACCAGGGGCTACAAGAGACCCAGTACTTC. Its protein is CASSNQGLQETQYF.